A single sample gave rise to the 19 T cell receptor beta chains below, sequenced in a study of blood T cell repertoires in COVID-19. TCRdb's table, derived via immunoSEQ multiplex PCR, lists solely in-frame clones and lacks some. The sample yields some 150,000 clones, roughly 80% seen once. The sequencing sample was made of peripheral blood. These receptors originate from a woman aged 40 to 50 with active or convalescent COVID-19.

This sequence joins TRBV5-1 and TRBJ2-7, with 8 bases matching TRBD2. The CDR3 sequence is 13 residues long. The V gene's germline CDR1 is SGHRS and CDR2 YFSETQ. Trimming cost V 4 bases and J 1 base; bases outside gene matches: 1. The CDR3 nucleotides are TGCGCCAGCAGCGGCGGGAGGTCCTACGAGCAGTACTTC. Amino acid sequence: CASSGGRSYEQYF.

The chain links TRBV7-2 to TRBJ2-5; 8 bases are a match to TRBD2. V shed 6 bases, J shed 5 bases, and the junction held 5 bases outside the gene matches. The CDR3 sequence is 13 residues long. Germline V gene lookup returns CDR1 SGHTA and CDR2 FQGNSA. Here the CDR3 reads CASRRGGVETQYF. The CDR3 nucleotides read TGTGCCAGCAGACGGGGGGGCGTGGAGACCCAGTACTTC. Drawing the rest from reference TRBV7-2 and TRBJ2-5, the complete variable domain is GAGVSQSPSNKVTEKGKDVELRCDPISGHTALYWYRQSLGQGLEFLIYFQGNSAPDKSGLPSDRFSAERTGGSVSTLTIQRTQQEDSAVYLCASRRGGVETQYFGPGTRLLVL.

Details on this clone: Other DNA sequences in this specimen translate into the identical CDR3. This chain links TRBV18 with TRBJ1-6, with TRBD1 matching 9 bases. J gave up 7 bases and V 4 bases, and 2 bases lay outside the gene matches. CDR1 is KGHSH and CDR2 is LQKENI in the germline V gene. The CDR3 extends over 14 amino acids. The DNA for the CDR3 is TGTGCCAGCTCACGGGACAGGGAAAATTCACCCCTCCACTTT. Amino acids: CASSRDRENSPLHF.

This rearrangement joins TRBV6-5 to TRBJ2-2; 9 bases fit TRBD1. The CDR3 contains 16 residues. The junction had 2 bases not matched to a gene; V was cut back by 2 bases and J by 1 base. The germline V gene has CDR1 MNHEY and CDR2 SVGAGI. CDR3 DNA sequence: TGTGCCAGCAGTTACCGGGACAGGGTGAACACCGGGGAGCTGTTTTTT. Translating it yields CASSYRDRVNTGELFF.

Details on this clone: Other DNA variants within this sample encode the same CDR3. V and J are TRBV7-9 and TRBJ2-7, with D maybe TRBD1 (6 bases). The CDR3 is made up of 12 amino acids. With 5 bases removed from V and 4 bases from J, the gap between germline ends came to 9 bases. Germline CDR1 reads SEHNR; CDR2 reads FQNEAQ (reference sequence). CDR3 amino acids: CASSPRGYEQYF. The CDR3 DNA is TGTGCCAGCAGCCCTAGGGGGTACGAGCAGTACTTC.

The chain combines TRBV9 with TRBJ1-2; TRBD1 matches 7 bases. V dropped 2 bases and J dropped 5; count of bases not matched to a gene: 6. The CDR3 covers 14 residues. Germline V gene lookup returns CDR1 SGDLS and CDR2 YYNGEE. CDR3 DNA: TGTGCCAGCAGCGTCGGGGGACAGAGTTATGGCTACACCTTC. Protein product: CASSVGGQSYGYTF.

This rearrangement joins TRBV3-1 (or the pseudogene TRBV3-2) to TRBJ1-2; TRBD1 aligns across 12 bases. V lost 3 bases, J lost 5 bases, and 4 bases stayed unmatched. Germline CDR1 and CDR2: LGHDT and YNNKEL (reference sequence). CDR3 length equals 15 residues. The CDR3 sequence is CASSQGTGGPYGYTF. CDR3 in DNA: TGTGCCAGCAGCCAGGGGACAGGGGGCCCTTATGGCTACACCTTC.

The rearrangement uses TRBV7-9 and TRBJ2-3, with D maybe TRBD1 (5 bases). The CDR3 covers 15 residues. Deletions cut 1 base from V and 7 bases from J, with 15 bases between. Germline values: CDR1 SEHNR, CDR2 FQNEAQ (reference sequence). CDR3 protein: CASSLEWGVTNTQYF. The CDR3 coding sequence is TGTGCCAGCAGCTTAGAATGGGGCGTAACGAATACGCAGTATTTT.

The gene calls are TRBV28 and TRBJ2-5; 7 positions agree with TRBD1. This CDR3 contains 15 residues. J lost 1 base, V lost 6 bases, and 8 bases had no gene match. The germline V gene has CDR1 MDHEN and CDR2 SYDVKM. The CDR3 DNA reads TGTGCCAGCAGCCCCAGAGGGACAGCCCAAGAGACCCAGTACTTC. This gives the protein CASSPRGTAQETQYF.

The chain uses TRBV11-2 and TRBJ2-2, with 8 bases identical to TRBD1. The CDR3 has 18 residues. The germline CDR1 and CDR2 sequences are SGHAT and FQNNGV. V was pared by 1 base and J by 8 bases, with 15 bases of the junction left unmatched. This chain's CDR3 is CASSLVGQGLRIMGELFF. Here the CDR3 DNA reads TGTGCCAGCAGCTTAGTCGGACAGGGTTTAAGGATCATGGGGGAGCTGTTTTTT.

The CDR3 reads CASSYTNSPGQYF. The CDR3 nucleotides are TGTGCCAGCAGTTACACTAATTCCCCCGGGCAGTACTTC. V is TRBV6-5 and J is TRBJ2-7; D gene unclear. Germline CDR1 reads MNHEY; CDR2 reads SVGAGI. The CDR3 is 13 amino acids. Trimming cost V 2 bases and J 9 bases, with 14 bases left between them.

This chain links TRBV3-1 (or the pseudogene TRBV3-2) with TRBJ2-6; TRBD1 might be the D (5 bases). The CDR3 length is 16 residues. Germline assignment: CDR1 LGHDT and CDR2 YNNKEL (reference sequence). Trimming cost V 1 base and J 0 bases, with 7 bases left between them. The CDR3 sequence: CASSQGGSSGANVLTF. In DNA, the CDR3 is TGTGCCAGCAGCCAAGGGGGCAGCTCTGGGGCCAACGTCCTGACTTTC.

V gene TRBV19 combines with J gene TRBJ1-1; no reliable D call. The CDR3 extends over 14 amino acids. V lost 1 base to trimming and J lost 0 bases, with 6 bases between them. Germline-derived CDR1 and CDR2 are LNHDA and SQIVND (reference sequence). CDR3 sequence reads: CASSIVPMNTEAFF. CDR3 bases: TGTGCCAGTAGTATAGTTCCCATGAACACTGAAGCTTTCTTT.

The J gene is TRBJ2-7, the V gene TRBV30, with TRBD2 as a possible D gene (5 bases). This CDR3 comprises 13 residues. Trimming took off 0 bases at V and 5 bases at J, with 11 bases between the two ends. CDR1 GTSNPN and CDR2 SVGIG come from the germline V gene (reference sequence). The CDR3 DNA follows: TGTGCCTGGAGTGTACGAGGGTACCACGAGCAGTACTTC. Its protein product is CAWSVRGYHEQYF.

The V and J genes are TRBV29-1 and TRBJ1-2; 11 nucleotides align to TRBD1. V lost 1 base and J lost 1; bases outside the gene matches: 8. Germline CDR1 and CDR2: SQVTM and ANQGSEA. The CDR3 runs to 17 residues. The CDR3 nucleotides are TGCAGCGTTGAAGGGCGGGACAGGGGGGGTAATAACTATGGCTACACCTTC. Translated, it gives CSVEGRDRGGNNYGYTF.

This clone showed up just a few times. The chain recombines TRBV7-9 with TRBJ1-1; possibly TRBD1 for D (5 bases). CDR3 length equals 16 residues. CDR1 and CDR2 (germline): SEHNR, FQNEAQ (reference sequence). Deletions cut 1 base from V and 5 bases from J, with 17 bases between. As DNA, the CDR3 is TGTGCCAGCAGCTTAGGGGTTTTCGGGGGACGAACTGAAGCTTTCTTT. It translates to CASSLGVFGGRTEAFF.

This sequence joins TRBV10-3 and TRBJ2-3, with D perhaps TRBD1 (6 bases). Germline CDR1 reads ENHRY; CDR2 reads SYGVKD. This CDR3 has 15 residues. Trimming removed 6 bases from V and 4 bases from J, with 17 bases in between. The DNA of the CDR3 is TGTGCCATCAGCCTGGACAGCTCAACCCCAGATACGCAGTATTTT. It is translated as CAISLDSSTPDTQYF.

This clone has just a few counts. V gene TRBV28 combines with J gene TRBJ1-2, with 12 bases matching TRBD1. Germline V CDR1 and CDR2: MDHEN, SYDVKM. V shed 1 base, J shed 2 bases, and the junction held 11 bases outside the gene matches. The CDR3 runs to 19 residues. The CDR3 protein is CASSLSPGQGAFRNYGYTF. The CDR3 nucleotides read TGTGCCAGCAGTTTATCCCCGGGACAGGGGGCCTTTAGGAACTATGGCTACACCTTC.

The chain recombines TRBV14 with TRBJ1-1; a weak D match, TRBD1 (5 bases). The germline V gene encodes CDR1 SGHDN and CDR2 FVKESK. The V end was cut by 7 bases, the J end by 1 base, with 10 bases between. This CDR3 comprises 13 residues. The DNA of the CDR3 is TGTGCCAGCATGGGGCAGGCGAACACTGAAGCTTTCTTT. It codes for CASMGQANTEAFF.